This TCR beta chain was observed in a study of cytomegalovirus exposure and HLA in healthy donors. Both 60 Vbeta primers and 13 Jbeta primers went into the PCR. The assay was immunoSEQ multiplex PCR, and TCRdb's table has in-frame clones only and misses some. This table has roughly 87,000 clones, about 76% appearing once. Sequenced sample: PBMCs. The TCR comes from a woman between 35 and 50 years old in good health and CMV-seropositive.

CDR3 sequence reads: CATSSTGSTDTQYF. The CDR3 bases are TGTGCCACCAGCTCGACAGGGTCCACAGATACGCAGTATTTT. This chain links TRBV15 with TRBJ2-3; 7 nucleotides line up with TRBD1. CDR1 LNHNV and CDR2 YYDKDF come from the germline V gene (reference sequence). Unmatched junction bases numbered 4, after V lost 5 bases and J lost 2 bases. The CDR3 runs to 14 residues.